The 20 T cell receptor beta chains given below trace back to one sample, sequenced in a study of lymphopenia after photon versus proton radiotherapy. Here immunoSEQ multiplex PCR was the method, and the copy in TCRdb shows in-frame clones only, minus some. The sample carries about 26,000 clones, 83% recorded once. The material sequenced was peripheral blood, taken from a patient treated with photon-based radiotherapy. Source of these receptors: a woman aged 50 to 65 with pancreatic cancer.

The V gene is TRBV27, the J gene TRBJ1-1; D is ambiguous. The V end lost 4 bases, the J end lost 4 bases, and 4 bases lay between the germline ends. The CDR3 totals 11 residues. Germline lookup yields CDR1 MNHEY and CDR2 SMNVEV (reference sequence). CDR3 in DNA: TGTGCCAGCAGTTCCGCCACTGAAGCTTTCTTT. Its translation is CASSSATEAFF.

The chain combines TRBV27 with TRBJ1-1; 10 nucleotides match TRBD1. Per germline, CDR1 MNHEY and CDR2 SMNVEV (reference sequence). This CDR3 comprises 14 residues. The J segment lost 2 bases and the V segment lost 9 bases, leaving 6 bases of the junction unmatched. CDR3 coding DNA: TGTGCCAGTCGGACAGGGGGAGACAACACTGAAGCTTTCTTT. This sequence encodes CASRTGGDNTEAFF.

This clone was recorded a few times. This chain links TRBV14 with TRBJ2-7; D assignment may be TRBD1 or TRBD2 (5 bases each). In germline, CDR1 is SGHDN, CDR2 FVKESK. Trimming shortened V by 1 base and J by 0 bases, and 13 bases separated the two germline ends. The CDR3 has 16 amino acids. CDR3 DNA: TGTGCCAGCAGCCAAGGCCGGGACGGATACTCCTACGAGCAGTACTTC. Translating gives CASSQGRDGYSYEQYF. Together with reference TRBV14 and TRBJ2-7, the CDR3 gives the full variable domain: EAGVTQFPSHSVIEKGQTVTLRCDPISGHDNLYWYRRVMGKEIKFLLHFVKESKQDESGMPNNRFLAERTGGTYSTLKVQPAELEDSGVYFCASSQGRDGYSYEQYFGPGTRLTVT.

The V call is TRBV7-7, the J call TRBJ2-5; 10 bases align to TRBD1. The CDR3 loop spans 18 amino acids. CDR1 SSHAT and CDR2 FNYEAQ come from the germline V gene (reference sequence). J gave up 5 bases and V 6 bases, and 18 bases lay outside the gene matches. CDR3 sequence (DNA): TGTGCCAGCAGTATCGAGCAGCCGGGACAGGGGTCCGGTGAGACCCAGTACTTC. It is translated as CASSIEQPGQGSGETQYF.

V gene TRBV30 combines with J gene TRBJ1-2; no reliable D call. Germline assignment: CDR1 GTSNPN and CDR2 SVGIG (reference sequence). This CDR3 has 13 residues. Trimming took off 0 bases at V and 6 bases at J, with 11 bases between the two ends. The CDR3 DNA sequence: TGTGCCTGGAGTGTACTTCGGGGTCATGGCTACACCTTC. Translating it yields CAWSVLRGHGYTF.

This clone was recorded a few times. The chain joins TRBV27 to TRBJ1-5, with TRBD1 matching 7 bases. V dropped 3 bases and J dropped 0; count of bases not matched to a gene: 5. Germline V gene lookup returns CDR1 MNHEY and CDR2 SMNVEV (reference sequence). The CDR3 is 16 residues long. This CDR3 reads CASSFNRGSSNQPQHF. DNA for the CDR3: TGTGCCAGCAGTTTTAACAGGGGTAGTAGCAATCAGCCCCAGCATTTT.

The chain has TRBV19 and TRBJ1-5; tentatively, D is TRBD1 (6 bases). Trimming removed 6 bases from V and 2 bases from J, with 14 bases in between. CDR3 length equals 15 residues. CDR1 LNHDA and CDR2 SQIVND come from the germline V gene (reference sequence). The CDR3 DNA reads TGTGCCAGTAGCCAGGACAGCGGCGGCAATCAGCCCCAGCATTTT. It is translated as CASSQDSGGNQPQHF.

The chain carries TRBV19 and TRBJ1-1; D possibly corresponds to TRBD1 (6 bases). Germline values: CDR1 LNHDA, CDR2 SQIVND (reference sequence). Trimming pared 1 base from V and 4 bases from J, leaving 13 bases between. The CDR3 spans 15 residues. The chain's CDR3 is CASSIVTGYFTEAFF. CDR3 DNA: TGTGCCAGTAGTATAGTAACAGGGTACTTCACTGAAGCTTTCTTT. Filled out from reference TRBV19 and TRBJ1-1, the complete variable domain reads DGGITQSPKYLFRKEGQNVTLSCEQNLNHDAMYWYRQDPGQGLRLIYYSQIVNDFQKGDIAEGYSVSREKKESFPLTVTSAQKNPTAFYLCASSIVTGYFTEAFFGQGTRLTVV.

The chain combines TRBV19 with TRBJ1-1, with unresolved D. This CDR3 is 15 amino acids long. V was cut by 9 bases and J by 1 base, with 18 bases left in between. The germline V gene has CDR1 LNHDA and CDR2 SQIVND (reference sequence). The DNA of the CDR3 is TGTGCCAGCCTTCAGTCGAGACACCCGAACACTGAAGCTTTCTTT. It codes for CASLQSRHPNTEAFF.

Note on this clone: The junction shows a germline mismatch at one end, possibly a read error. This chain links TRBV19 with TRBJ2-2; D tentatively reads TRBD1 or TRBD2 (5 bases each). The CDR3 is 14 residues long. From germline, CDR1 is LNHDA and CDR2 SQIVND (reference sequence). Here the CDR3 DNA reads TGTGCCAGTAGTATGGGACGGAACGCCGGGGAGCTGTTTTTT. It translates to CASSMGRNAGELFF.

The chain carries TRBV7-2 and TRBJ2-1, with 8 nucleotides matching TRBD2. The ends lost 2 bases at V and 1 base at J; junction bases unmatched: 13. The length of the CDR3 is 19 residues. In germline, CDR1 is SGHTA, CDR2 FQGNSA. DNA of the CDR3: TGTGCCAGCAGCTTACCCAGGGTTGAGCGGGAGTGGTCCTACAATGAGCAGTTCTTC. As protein: CASSLPRVEREWSYNEQFF. The full variable domain, its missing parts supplied by reference TRBV7-2 and TRBJ2-1, is GAGVSQSPSNKVTEKGKDVELRCDPISGHTALYWYRQSLGQGLEFLIYFQGNSAPDKSGLPSDRFSAERTGGSVSTLTIQRTQQEDSAVYLCASSLPRVEREWSYNEQFFGPGTRLTVL.

The V and J genes are TRBV7-2 and TRBJ2-6; TRBD1 agrees at 8 bases. Trimming took 10 bases from V and 3 from J; bases not matched to a gene: 14. The CDR3 contains 17 residues. Germline values: CDR1 SGHTA, CDR2 FQGNSA. CDR3 sequence reads: CATVMTGELLGANVLTF. The CDR3 bases are TGTGCCACAGTCATGACAGGGGAGCTTCTTGGGGCCAACGTCCTGACTTTC. Together with reference TRBV7-2 and TRBJ2-6, the CDR3 gives the full variable domain: GAGVSQSPSNKVTEKGKDVELRCDPISGHTALYWYRQSLGQGLEFLIYFQGNSAPDKSGLPSDRFSAERTGGSVSTLTIQRTQQEDSAVYLCATVMTGELLGANVLTFGAGSRLTVL.

In DNA form, the CDR3 reads TGTGCCAGTAGTACTCAGTTTTCTCCCTACGAGCAGTACTTC. Its translation is CASSTQFSPYEQYF. V is TRBV19 and J is TRBJ2-7; D not certain. Germline CDR1 and CDR2: LNHDA and SQIVND (reference sequence). The CDR3 has 14 residues. V was clipped by 4 bases and J by 2 bases, with 12 bases between them. The full variable domain, in which reference TRBV19 and TRBJ2-7 provide the parts outside the CDR3, is DGGITQSPKYLFRKEGQNVTLSCEQNLNHDAMYWYRQDPGQGLRLIYYSQIVNDFQKGDIAEGYSVSREKKESFPLTVTSAQKNPTAFYLCASSTQFSPYEQYFGPGTRLTVT.

This chain joins TRBV5-1 and TRBJ1-6; no clear D. Trimming pared 0 bases from V and 9 bases from J, leaving 13 bases between. Per the germline V gene, CDR1 is SGHRS and CDR2 is YFSETQ. This CDR3 is built from 15 residues. In nucleotides, the CDR3 is TGCGCCAGCAGCTTGGATCTGGGAGCGGGTTCACCCCTCCACTTT. Protein: CASSLDLGAGSPLHF.

The chain combines TRBV7-2 with TRBJ1-5; tentatively, D is TRBD1 (5 bases). The CDR3 has 14 amino acids. Germline CDR1 reads SGHTA; CDR2 reads FQGNSA. V was clipped by 1 base and J by 7 bases, with 11 bases between them. The DNA of the CDR3 is TGTGCCAGCAGCTTAGATGGGGGGAGCCAGCCCCAGCATTTT. Its translation: CASSLDGGSQPQHF.

The rearrangement joins TRBV5-4 to TRBJ1-4; 7 positions match TRBD1. CDR1 is SGHNT and CDR2 is YYREEE in the germline V gene (reference sequence). This CDR3 comprises 16 residues. After removal of 1 base from V and 0 bases from J, the junction contained 3 bases not matched to a gene. Here the CDR3 DNA reads TGTGCCAGCAGCTTGAAGACAGGGACAACTAATGAAAAACTGTTTTTT. Protein: CASSLKTGTTNEKLFF. Full variable domain (remainder filled in from reference TRBV5-4 and TRBJ1-4): ETGVTQSPTHLIKTRGQQVTLRCSSQSGHNTVSWYQQALGQGPQFIFQYYREEENGRGNFPPRFSGLQFPNYSSELNVNALELDDSALYLCASSLKTGTTNEKLFFGSGTQLSVL.

This clone was detected only once. V usage is TRBV7-8 and J usage is TRBJ1-2; D ambiguous. Germline V gene sequence: CDR1 SGHVS, CDR2 FQNEAQ. Deletions cut 5 bases from V and 2 bases from J, with 12 bases between. The CDR3 extends over 14 amino acids. This CDR3 reads CASSPSTQNYGYTF. CDR3 DNA sequence: TGTGCCAGCAGCCCTTCGACACAGAACTATGGCTACACCTTC.

The chain has TRBV11-3 and TRBJ2-1; the D gene is possibly TRBD2 (6 bases). V was clipped by 6 bases and J by 6 bases, with 12 bases between them. This CDR3 has 13 residues. In germline, CDR1 is SGHNT, CDR2 YENEEA. The CDR3 loop reads CASSREGGNEQFF. The DNA for the CDR3 is TGTGCCAGCAGTCGAGAGGGAGGCAATGAGCAGTTCTTC.

The chain carries TRBV27 and TRBJ2-1, with TRBD2 as a possible D gene (5 bases). Germline CDR1 is MNHEY and CDR2 is SMNVEV (reference sequence). The V end was cut by 2 bases, the J end by 0 bases, with 20 bases between. The CDR3 consists of 19 residues. The CDR3 nucleotides read TGTGCCAGCAGTTTACGGGCTAGCTGGGAAAGGAGCTCCTACAATGAGCAGTTCTTC. As protein: CASSLRASWERSSYNEQFF.

The V and J genes are TRBV10-3 and TRBJ1-1; 9 nucleotides line up with TRBD1. The trim removed 3 bases at V and 8 bases at J, leaving 4 bases unmatched. Germline-derived CDR1 and CDR2 are ENHRY and SYGVKD. The length of the CDR3 is 13 residues. The DNA of the CDR3 is TGTGCCATCAGTGACTTGACAGGGGGGGAAGCTTTCTTT. This encodes CAISDLTGGEAFF.